This T cell receptor (beta chain) was observed in a study of regulatory T cells in long-lasting Graves disease. Regarding the study as a whole: The number of shared public clonotypes was higher in persistent patients (2,741) than new patients (around 960). Persistent Graves' disease cases displayed lower TCR diversity than newly diagnosed ones.

As for time point: newly diagnosed GD, antithyroid drugs for less than 3 months. Extracted RNA from PBMCs served as the source of the TCR library. EDTA tubes held approximately 9 milliliters of peripheral blood from each patient. The CDR3 spans 10 residues. Per germline, CDR1 SNHLY and CDR2 FYNNEI. V was clipped by 7 bases and J by 6 bases, with 4 bases between them. To make TCR beta libraries, researchers used iRepertoire HTBI primers and Arm-PCR of CDR3 regions. A single record per CDR3 protein comes from TCRdb applying MiXCR to the multiplex PCR reads. The sample contains about 470,000 distinct CDR3 sequences, about 17% of which appear only once. This clonotype was found many times. Its antigen is unidentified. This sample was shared with a second study, whose subject was T cells in Graves' hyperthyroidism and ophthalmopathy. That study reports: Ophthalmopathy onset followed model prediction by a median around 6.9 months.

The starting material was peripheral blood mononuclear cells (PBMCs), obtained at new diagnosis, from a patient treated with antithyroid drugs. This clonotype was obtained from a man aged 40-50 years with Graves disease. The rearrangement uses TRBV2 and TRBJ2-1; no definite D call. CDR3 protein: CASIGNEQFF. The CDR3 coding sequence is TGTGCCAGCATTGGCAATGAGCAGTTCTTC. Using reference TRBV2 and TRBJ2-1 for the parts outside the CDR3, the full variable domain is EPEVTQTPSHQVTQMGQEVILRCVPISNHLYFYWYRQILGQKVEFLVSFYNNEISEKSEIFDDQFSVERPDGSNFTLKIRSTKLEDSAMYFCASIGNEQFFGPGTRLTVL.